This T cell receptor beta chain was recovered during a study of cytomegalovirus exposure and HLA in healthy donors. Study results and limitations: Later on, an analysis showed TCR association rates differing by HLA locus, with DRB1 the most and HLA-C the fewest. Within an earlier analysis, most TCR beta V segments proved productive either about 90% or about 30% of the time. Per published accounts, TCR beta sequences correctly predicted the HLA-A and HLA-B alleles of most subjects.

The CDR3 length is 17 residues. Between the trimmed V and J ends, which lost 1 base and 6 bases, there was a span of 19 bases. The V gene's germline CDR1 is SGHVS and CDR2 FQNEAQ. PCR was performed using 60 Vbeta and 13 Jbeta primers. Only in-frame clones appear in the TCRdb table, and some are missing; sequencing was by immunoSEQ multiplex PCR. Of about 93,000 clones in the sample, about 80% were seen once. Regarding this clone: What it recognizes is unknown.

This clonotype was sampled from a man aged 25-40 years in good health and CMV-seronegative. The sequencing input was PBMCs. This chain links TRBV7-8 with TRBJ1-5; tentatively, D is TRBD1 (6 bases). For the CDR3, the DNA is TGTGCCAGCAGCTTAGATCATACAGGGAGTTTCGTTCAGCCCCAGCATTTT. It translates to CASSLDHTGSFVQPQHF. Full variable domain (outside the CDR3, taken from reference TRBV7-8 and TRBJ1-5): GAGVSQSPRYKVAKRGQDVALRCDPISGHVSLFWYQQALGQGPEFLTYFQNEAQLDKSGLPSDRFFAERPEGSVSTLKIQRTQQEDSAVYLCASSLDHTGSFVQPQHFGDGTRLSIL.